These 9 T cell receptor beta chains came from one sample sequenced in a study of T cells in Graves' hyperthyroidism and ophthalmopathy (dated by TCRdb to between 2018 and 2020). The library was made by multiplex PCR. Sequencing was carried out with an Illumina HiSeq 2000. TCR beta CDR3 regions were amplified from RNA transcripts. The TCR CDR3 was subjected to a first round of RT-PCR using the HTBI primer set and the Qiagen OneStep RT-PCR kit. Starting from the raw public reads, TCRdb applied fastp trimming at Q25, assembled clones with MiXCR and retained in-frame beta chains. Rows merge per CDR3 protein into single entries with the most common DNA and genes. The sample table shows 300,000 to 500,000 distinct CDR3 sequences, and more than 13% are seen once. The ten largest clonotypes hold approximately 32% of the sample. The sequenced sample was blood. The receptors derive from a woman aged 30 to 39 with Graves' hyperthyroidism.

The chain couples TRBV28 to TRBJ2-7, with a weak D call TRBD1 (6 bases). Trimming removed 7 bases from V and 0 bases from J, with 10 bases in between. The length of the CDR3 is 13 residues. The germline V gene has CDR1 MDHEN and CDR2 SYDVKM. The CDR3 sequence: CASITGSSYEQYF. The CDR3 DNA reads as TGTGCCAGCATTACAGGGAGCTCCTACGAGCAGTACTTC.

This clonotype has just a few counts. This chain links TRBV10-3 with TRBJ1-5; a weak D match, TRBD1 (5 bases). With 8 bases removed from V and 1 base from J, the gap between germline ends came to 6 bases. Germline V gives CDR1 ENHRY, CDR2 SYGVKD. This CDR3 is built from 12 residues. In DNA, the CDR3 is TGTGCCATCCGGGGGAGCAATCAGCCCCAGCATTTT. It encodes CAIRGSNQPQHF.

In this sample, this clonotype turned up a few times. The chain is built from TRBV6-1 and TRBJ2-5, with 8 bases fitting TRBD2. V lost 8 bases, J lost 4 bases, and 3 bases stayed unmatched. Per the germline V gene, CDR1 is MNHNS and CDR2 is SASEGT. This CDR3 has 12 residues. The CDR3 nucleotides are TGTGCCAGCGGGCTAGCGGGAGAGACCCAGTACTTC. Translation gives CASGLAGETQYF.

This clonotype was recorded many times. The rearrangement uses TRBV2 and TRBJ2-7; 8 bases line up with TRBD1. Germline loops: CDR1 SNHLY, CDR2 FYNNEI. This CDR3 comprises 15 residues. V lost 5 bases and J lost 3; bases outside the gene matches: 9. The CDR3 sequence is CASSPGGGGNYEQYF. As DNA, the CDR3 is TGTGCCAGCAGTCCAGGGGGCGGTGGAAACTACGAGCAGTACTTC. Supplemented by reference TRBV2 and TRBJ2-7, the full variable domain reads EPEVTQTPSHQVTQMGQEVILRCVPISNHLYFYWYRQILGQKVEFLVSFYNNEISEKSEIFDDQFSVERPDGSNFTLKIRSTKLEDSAMYFCASSPGGGGNYEQYFGPGTRLTVT.

The rearrangement joins TRBV24-1 to TRBJ2-3; D unresolved. Germline V gene data show CDR1 as KGHDR and CDR2 as SFDVKD. Between the trimmed V and J ends, which lost 7 bases and 7 bases, there was a span of 8 bases. The CDR3 has 11 amino acids. CDR3 amino acids: CATSLTNTQYF. The CDR3 nucleotides are TGTGCCACCAGCCTGACGAATACGCAGTATTTT.

There are many counts of this clonotype. The rearrangement joins TRBV5-1 to TRBJ2-1; 7 nucleotides match TRBD1. The CDR3 runs 15 residues. Unmatched junction bases numbered 4, after V lost 0 bases and J lost 4 bases. CDR1 and CDR2 (germline): SGHRS, YFSETQ. The CDR3 spells CASSLEGTDYNEQFF. CDR3 coding DNA: TGCGCCAGCAGCTTGGAAGGGACAGATTACAATGAGCAGTTCTTC.

The CDR3 DNA follows: TGCGCCAGCAGCCCGACAGGGAGTTCACCCCTCCACTTT. Residues: CASSPTGSSPLHF. The chain is built from TRBV5-1 and TRBJ1-6; 7 bases map to TRBD1. V was pared by 4 bases and J by 9 bases, with 4 bases of the junction left unmatched. The germline V gene encodes CDR1 SGHRS and CDR2 YFSETQ. This CDR3 is built from 13 residues.

This clonotype appeared many times. V gene TRBV5-1 combines with J gene TRBJ2-7; TRBD2 matches at 7 bases. The germline V gene encodes CDR1 SGHRS and CDR2 YFSETQ. Germline trimming cut 2 bases from V and 7 bases from J; bases unmatched to any gene: 12. The CDR3 spans 15 residues. CDR3 bases: TGCGCCAGCAGCTTCGTGTCTAGCGGCTTGAAAGAGCAGTACTTC. It encodes CASSFVSSGLKEQYF.

This clonotype was picked up a small number of times. CDR3 protein: CASSLAYSGRFNEQFF. The CDR3, as DNA: TGTGCCAGCAGCTTAGCGTATAGCGGGAGATTCAATGAGCAGTTCTTC. This sequence joins TRBV7-2 and TRBJ2-1, with 9 nucleotides matching TRBD2. V shed 0 bases, J shed 6 bases, and the junction held 6 bases outside the gene matches. CDR1 is SGHTA and CDR2 is FQGNSA in the germline V gene. The length of the CDR3 is 16 residues.